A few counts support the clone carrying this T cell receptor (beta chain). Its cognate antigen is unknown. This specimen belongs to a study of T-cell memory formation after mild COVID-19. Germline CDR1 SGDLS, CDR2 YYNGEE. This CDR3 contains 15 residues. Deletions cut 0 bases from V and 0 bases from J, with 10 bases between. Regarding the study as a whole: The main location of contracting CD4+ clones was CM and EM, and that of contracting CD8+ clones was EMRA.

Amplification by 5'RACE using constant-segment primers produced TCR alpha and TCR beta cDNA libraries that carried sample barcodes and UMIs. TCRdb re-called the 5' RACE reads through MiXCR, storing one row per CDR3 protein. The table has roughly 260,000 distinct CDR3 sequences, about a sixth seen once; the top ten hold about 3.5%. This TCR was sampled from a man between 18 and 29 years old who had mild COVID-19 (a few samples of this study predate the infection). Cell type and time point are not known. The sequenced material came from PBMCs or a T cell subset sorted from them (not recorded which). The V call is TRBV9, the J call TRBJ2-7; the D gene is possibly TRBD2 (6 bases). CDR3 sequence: CASSVGAGVSYEQYF. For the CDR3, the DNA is TGTGCCAGCAGCGTAGGAGCGGGTGTCTCCTACGAGCAGTACTTC.